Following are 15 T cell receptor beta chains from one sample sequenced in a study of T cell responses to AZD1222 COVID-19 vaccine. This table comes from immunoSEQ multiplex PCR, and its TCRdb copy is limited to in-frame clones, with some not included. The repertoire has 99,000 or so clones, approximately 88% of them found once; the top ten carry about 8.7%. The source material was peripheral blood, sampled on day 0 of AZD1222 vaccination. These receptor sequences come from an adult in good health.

The CDR3 spells CASKGDRGFNSPLHF. CDR3 DNA: TGTGCCAGCAAGGGGGACAGGGGGTTTAATTCACCCCTCCACTTT. This chain joins TRBV6-5 and TRBJ1-6; 11 nucleotides line up with TRBD1. V trimming: 7 bases; J trimming: 6 bases; junction bases outside the gene matches: 5. Germline lookup yields CDR1 MNHEY and CDR2 SVGAGI. The CDR3 is 15 residues long.

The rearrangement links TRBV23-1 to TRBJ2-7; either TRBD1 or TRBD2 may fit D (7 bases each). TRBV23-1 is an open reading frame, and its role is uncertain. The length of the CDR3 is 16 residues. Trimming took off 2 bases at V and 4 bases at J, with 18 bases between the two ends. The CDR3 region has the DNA TGCGCCAGCAGTCAACCCCCGGACAGGCGGGGGTACGAGCAGTACTTC. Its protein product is CASSQPPDRRGYEQYF.

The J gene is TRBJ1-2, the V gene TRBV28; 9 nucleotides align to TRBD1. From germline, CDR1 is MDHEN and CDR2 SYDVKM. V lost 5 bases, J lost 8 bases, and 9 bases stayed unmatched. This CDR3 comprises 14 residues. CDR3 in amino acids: CASSQGQGLQGYTF. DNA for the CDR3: TGTGCCAGCAGTCAGGGACAGGGACTGCAGGGCTACACCTTC.

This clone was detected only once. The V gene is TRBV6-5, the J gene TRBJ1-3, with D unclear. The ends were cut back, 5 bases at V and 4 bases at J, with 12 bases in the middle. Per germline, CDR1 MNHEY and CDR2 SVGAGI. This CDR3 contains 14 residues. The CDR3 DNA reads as TGTGCCAGCAGTCCACCGGGATCCGGAAACACCATATATTTT. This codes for CASSPPGSGNTIYF.

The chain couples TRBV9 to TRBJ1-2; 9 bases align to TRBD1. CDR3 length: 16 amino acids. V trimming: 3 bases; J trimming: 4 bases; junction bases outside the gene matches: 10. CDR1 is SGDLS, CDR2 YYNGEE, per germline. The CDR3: CASSDTGGKRFYGYTF. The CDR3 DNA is TGTGCCAGCAGCGATACAGGGGGCAAACGGTTCTATGGCTACACCTTC.

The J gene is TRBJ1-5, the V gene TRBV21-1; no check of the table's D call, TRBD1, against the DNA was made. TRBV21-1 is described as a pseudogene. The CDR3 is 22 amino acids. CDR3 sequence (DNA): TGTGCCAGCAGCAAAATTGAGAGATGGGACAATCGAGGGGGCTATAGCAATCAGCCCCAGCATTTT. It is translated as CASSKIERWDNRGGYSNQPQHF.

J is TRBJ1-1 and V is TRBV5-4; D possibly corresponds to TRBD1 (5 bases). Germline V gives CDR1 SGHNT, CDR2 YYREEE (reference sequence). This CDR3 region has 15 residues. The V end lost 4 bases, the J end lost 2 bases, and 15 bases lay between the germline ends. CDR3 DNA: TGTGCCAGCAGCCAGAAACCAGACAGCAACACTGAAGCTTTCTTT. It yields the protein CASSQKPDSNTEAFF.

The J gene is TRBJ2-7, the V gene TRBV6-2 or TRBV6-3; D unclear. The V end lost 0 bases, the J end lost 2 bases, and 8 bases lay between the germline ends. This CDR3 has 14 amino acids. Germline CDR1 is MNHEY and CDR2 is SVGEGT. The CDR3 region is CASSYSYTAYEQYF. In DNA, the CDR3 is TGTGCCAGCAGTTACTCCTACACGGCCTACGAGCAGTACTTC.

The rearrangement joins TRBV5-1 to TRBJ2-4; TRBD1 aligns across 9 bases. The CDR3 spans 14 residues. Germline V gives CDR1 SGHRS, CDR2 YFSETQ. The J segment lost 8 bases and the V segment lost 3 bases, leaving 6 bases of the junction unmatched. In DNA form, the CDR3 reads TGCGCCAGCAGCTGGGACAGGGTTTCTGACATTCAGTACTTC. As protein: CASSWDRVSDIQYF. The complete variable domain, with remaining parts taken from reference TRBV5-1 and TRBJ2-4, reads KAGVTQTPRYLIKTRGQQVTLSCSPISGHRSVSWYQQTPGQGLQFLFEYFSETQRNKGNFPGRFSGRQFSNSRSEMNVSTLELGDSALYLCASSWDRVSDIQYFGAGTRLSVL.

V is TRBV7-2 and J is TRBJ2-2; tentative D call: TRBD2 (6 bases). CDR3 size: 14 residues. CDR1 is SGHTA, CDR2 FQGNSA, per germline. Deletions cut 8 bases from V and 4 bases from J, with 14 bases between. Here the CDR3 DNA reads TGTGCCAGCCACGGTGCGGGACGCACCGGGGAGCTGTTTTTT. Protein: CASHGAGRTGELFF.

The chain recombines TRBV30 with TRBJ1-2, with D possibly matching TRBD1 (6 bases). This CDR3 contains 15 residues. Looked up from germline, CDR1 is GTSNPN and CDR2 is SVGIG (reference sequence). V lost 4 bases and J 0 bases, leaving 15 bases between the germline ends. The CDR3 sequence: CAWKKTGRANYGYTF. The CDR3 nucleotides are TGTGCCTGGAAGAAAACAGGGAGAGCTAACTATGGCTACACCTTC.

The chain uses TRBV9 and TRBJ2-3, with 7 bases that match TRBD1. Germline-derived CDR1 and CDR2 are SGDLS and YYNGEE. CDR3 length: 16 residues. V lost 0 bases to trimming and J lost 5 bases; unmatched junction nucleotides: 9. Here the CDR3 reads CASSVEGYRGIDTQYF. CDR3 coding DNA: TGTGCCAGCAGCGTAGAGGGGTACAGGGGAATAGATACGCAGTATTTT.

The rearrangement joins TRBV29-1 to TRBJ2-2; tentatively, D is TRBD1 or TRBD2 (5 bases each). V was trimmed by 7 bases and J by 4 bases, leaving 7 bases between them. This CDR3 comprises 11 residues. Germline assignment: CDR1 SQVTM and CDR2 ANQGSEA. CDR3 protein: CSGGRTGELFF. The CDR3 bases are TGCAGCGGGGGACGCACCGGGGAGCTGTTTTTT.

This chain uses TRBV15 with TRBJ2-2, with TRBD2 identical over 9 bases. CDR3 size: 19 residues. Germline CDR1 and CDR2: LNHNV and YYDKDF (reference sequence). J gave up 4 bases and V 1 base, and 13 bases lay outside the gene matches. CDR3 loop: CATSRGPAGGRLATGELFF. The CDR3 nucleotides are TGTGCCACCAGCAGAGGGCCAGCGGGAGGACGGTTGGCCACCGGGGAGCTGTTTTTT.

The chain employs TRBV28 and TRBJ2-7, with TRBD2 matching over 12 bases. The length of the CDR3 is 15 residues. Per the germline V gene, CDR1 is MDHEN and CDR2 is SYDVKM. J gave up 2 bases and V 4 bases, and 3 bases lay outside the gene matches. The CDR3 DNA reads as TGTGCCAGCAGTTCTACTAGCGGGGGGACCTACGAGCAGTACTTC. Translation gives CASSSTSGGTYEQYF.